A single sample gave rise to the 23 T cell receptor beta chains below, sequenced in a study of memory CD4+ T cells and cytomegalovirus serostatus. Single viable CD3+CD4+CD8-CD45RO+ cells were sorted as the memory CD4+ T cells. This table comes from immunoSEQ multiplex PCR, and its TCRdb copy is limited to in-frame clones, with some not included. The sample consists of around 50,000 clones, about 78% of them appearing once. Sequencing input: memory CD4+ T cells from blood. These receptors all stem from an adult in good health and CMV-seronegative.

The chain couples TRBV28 to TRBJ2-7; unclear D gene. CDR1 and CDR2 from the germline V gene are MDHEN and SYDVKM. This CDR3 has 8 residues. Between the trimmed V and J ends, which lost 7 bases and 6 bases, there was a span of 1 base. CDR3 nucleotides: TGTGCCAGCATCGAGCAGTACTTC. This gives the protein CASIEQYF.

This chain links TRBV19 with TRBJ1-2; no clear D gene. Trimming shortened V by 6 bases and J by 8 bases, and 22 bases separated the two germline ends. This CDR3 is 15 amino acids long. Germline V gene sequence: CDR1 LNHDA, CDR2 SQIVND (reference sequence). The CDR3 DNA is TGTGCCAGTAGGGAGGACCGTTCTTTTTCGCGAGGCTACACCTTC. Translating it yields CASREDRSFSRGYTF.

This sequence joins TRBV10-1 and TRBJ2-1; 14 nucleotides line up with TRBD2. The CDR3 length is 16 residues. V lost 6 bases, J lost 7 bases, and 8 bases stayed unmatched. The germline V gene has CDR1 WNHNN and CDR2 SYGVQD (reference sequence). The CDR3 is CASSRVGTSGSNEQFF. In nucleotides, the CDR3 is TGCGCCAGCAGCCGAGTAGGGACTAGCGGGAGTAATGAGCAGTTCTTC.

The J gene is TRBJ2-5, the V gene TRBV5-5; TRBD2 aligns across 8 bases. The germline gives CDR1 SGHKS, CDR2 YYEKEE (reference sequence). CDR3 length: 15 amino acids. V was pared by 0 bases and J by 4 bases, with 5 bases of the junction left unmatched. In DNA form, the CDR3 reads TGTGCCAGCAGCTTGGAGGGGCTAGCGGGAGAGACCCAGTACTTC. As protein: CASSLEGLAGETQYF.

This chain connects TRBV4-1 to TRBJ2-1, with 9 bases identical to TRBD2. The CDR3 is 16 residues long. The trim removed 3 bases at V and 4 bases at J, leaving 7 bases unmatched. The germline V gene encodes CDR1 MGHRA and CDR2 YSYEKL. CDR3 protein: CASSQDRLADYNEQFF. The CDR3 DNA sequence: TGCGCCAGCAGCCAGGATCGACTAGCGGATTACAATGAGCAGTTCTTC.

In nucleotides, the CDR3 is TGTGCCAGCAGCGTAGGAACAGGGTCCGGCTATGGCTACACCTTC. It codes for CASSVGTGSGYGYTF. The rearrangement uses TRBV9 and TRBJ1-2, with D possibly being TRBD1 (6 bases). Per germline, CDR1 SGDLS and CDR2 YYNGEE. Trimming took 0 bases from V and 4 from J, leaving 13 bases between them. The CDR3 spans 15 residues. The full variable domain, in which reference TRBV9 and TRBJ1-2 provide the parts outside the CDR3, is DSGVTQTPKHLITATGQRVTLRCSPRSGDLSVYWYQQSLDQGLQFLIQYYNGEERAKGNILERFSAQQFPDLHSELNLSSLELGDSALYFCASSVGTGSGYGYTFGSGTRLTVV.

This chain links TRBV5-8 with TRBJ2-5; 8 bases are a match to TRBD2. J lost 1 base, V lost 4 bases, and 6 bases had no gene match. Per the germline V gene, CDR1 is SGHTS and CDR2 is YDEGEE. The CDR3 spans 15 residues. The CDR3 sequence is CASSPGLAGQETQYF. CDR3 in DNA: TGTGCCAGCAGCCCAGGGCTAGCGGGCCAAGAGACCCAGTACTTC. The full variable domain, rest sourced from reference TRBV5-8 and TRBJ2-5, is EAGVTQSPTHLIKTRGQQATLRCSPISGHTSVYWYQQALGLGLQFLLWYDEGEERNRGNFPPRFSGRQFPNYSSELNVNALELEDSALYLCASSPGLAGQETQYFGPGTRLLVL.

The chain links TRBV10-1 to TRBJ1-1; D is perhaps TRBD1 (6 bases). The germline CDR1 and CDR2 sequences are WNHNN and SYGVQD (reference sequence). V lost 2 bases and J lost 4, with 8 bases in between. The CDR3 sequence is 13 residues long. CDR3 nucleotides: TGCGCCAGCAGTGAGCAGGGGAGCACTGAAGCTTTCTTT. It specifies CASSEQGSTEAFF.

In this sample, this clone is medium-sized. The chain is built from TRBV5-1 and TRBJ1-2, with 8 positions matching TRBD1. The junction had 7 bases not matched to a gene; V was cut back by 1 base and J by 8 bases. This CDR3 is built from 14 residues. Germline V CDR1 and CDR2: SGHRS, YFSETQ. DNA for the CDR3: TGCGCCAGCAGCTTGTCCGGGACAGGAGGCGGCTACACCTTC. Encoded protein: CASSLSGTGGGYTF.

J is TRBJ2-1 and V is TRBV2; D uncertain. The germline V gene encodes CDR1 SNHLY and CDR2 FYNNEI. The CDR3 is 12 amino acids. V was clipped by 0 bases and J by 8 bases, with 5 bases between them. CDR3 loop: CASSEAGYEQFF. The CDR3 coding sequence is TGTGCCAGCAGTGAAGCGGGGTATGAGCAGTTCTTC.

V gene TRBV12-5 combines with J gene TRBJ1-5, with TRBD1 matching 8 bases. The V gene end was trimmed by 0 bases and the J gene end by 2 bases; junction bases not matched to a gene: 12. This CDR3 has 19 residues. Germline values: CDR1 LGHNT, CDR2 FRNRAP. The CDR3 protein is CASGLVLSMDRDRNQPQHF. The CDR3 region has the DNA TGTGCTAGTGGTTTGGTACTTTCAATGGACAGGGATCGCAATCAGCCCCAGCATTTT.

The CDR3 bases are TGTGCCTGGAGTGTAATGGGGGGAGGGGAGACCCAGTACTTC. As protein: CAWSVMGGGETQYF. This chain joins TRBV30 and TRBJ2-5, with 7 bases fitting TRBD2. Trimming took 0 bases from V and 5 from J; bases not matched to a gene: 6. The CDR3 loop spans 14 amino acids. Germline CDR1 reads GTSNPN; CDR2 reads SVGIG (reference sequence).

V usage is TRBV23-1 and J usage is TRBJ2-6; a weak D match, TRBD1 (5 bases). TRBV23-1 qualifies as an ORF whose function is uncertain. The CDR3 length is 15 residues. Trimming shortened V by 8 bases and J by 0 bases, and 11 bases separated the two germline ends. In nucleotides, the CDR3 is TGCGCCAGCCACCGACAGATCTCTGGGGCCAACGTCCTGACTTTC. This gives the protein CASHRQISGANVLTF.

V is TRBV5-4 and J is TRBJ2-4; 7 bases match TRBD2. The V segment lost 5 bases and the J segment 0 bases; nucleotides outside the gene matches: 8. The CDR3 length is 16 residues. Germline V gives CDR1 SGHNT, CDR2 YYREEE (reference sequence). The CDR3 DNA reads TGTGCCAGCAGTTTCTCTAGCGGTCTAGCCAAAAACATTCAGTACTTC. Its translation: CASSFSSGLAKNIQYF.

Only one count was recorded for this clone. The V and J genes are TRBV5-1 and TRBJ2-1, with unresolved D. V lost 3 bases, J lost 1 base, and 14 bases lay in between. The CDR3 totals 16 residues. Germline CDR1 and CDR2: SGHRS and YFSETQ. In DNA form, the CDR3 reads TGCGCCAGCAGCTCCTCCCAGGCGGCATCCTACAATGAGCAGTTCTTC. Protein product: CASSSSQAASYNEQFF.

The V and J genes are TRBV7-3 and TRBJ2-1; weak D call: TRBD2 (5 bases). Germline V gives CDR1 SGHTA, CDR2 FQGTGA. The CDR3 covers 13 residues. With 2 bases removed from V and 9 bases from J, the gap between germline ends came to 11 bases. CDR3 nucleotides: TGTGCCAGCAGCTTAGAGGGTTGGGGTGAGCAGTTCTTC. Encoded protein: CASSLEGWGEQFF.

The chain links TRBV25-1 to TRBJ2-7, with 9 bases lining up with TRBD1. V shed 4 bases, J shed 5 bases, and the junction held 9 bases outside the gene matches. The CDR3 runs 15 residues. Germline V lookup: CDR1 MGHDK, CDR2 SYGVNS. For the CDR3, the DNA is TGTGCCAGCAGTGTAGAACAGGGGGCGCGCCACGAGCAGTACTTC. Translation gives CASSVEQGARHEQYF.

This chain connects TRBV30 to TRBJ2-2, with unresolved D. CDR1 and CDR2 (germline): GTSNPN, SVGIG (reference sequence). Trimming stripped 5 bases from V and 1 base from J, with 8 bases between. CDR3 length equals 13 residues. The CDR3 nucleotides are TGTGCCTGGGTTGACAAGAACACCGGGGAGCTGTTTTTT. Translating it yields CAWVDKNTGELFF.

A word on this clone: The junction differs from germline at one of its ends, possibly a read error. V and J are TRBV7-7 and TRBJ1-1; D gene ambiguous. The CDR3 has 13 residues. The germline V gene encodes CDR1 SSHAT and CDR2 FNYEAQ (reference sequence). This CDR3 reads CASSLDLNTEAFF. Written as DNA, the CDR3 is TGTGCTAGCAGCTTAGACCTGAACACTGAAGCTTTCTTT.

The chain carries TRBV10-1 and TRBJ2-4; TRBD2 agrees at 9 bases. The CDR3 loop spans 15 amino acids. The V gene's germline CDR1 is WNHNN and CDR2 SYGVQD (reference sequence). V trimming: 3 bases; J trimming: 7 bases; junction bases outside the gene matches: 7. The CDR3 DNA follows: TGCGCCAGCAGTGACCAAGCGGGAGGAGGTAACATTCAGTACTTC. It specifies CASSDQAGGGNIQYF.

This chain joins TRBV5-1 and TRBJ2-7; 12 nucleotides align to TRBD2. Looked up from germline, CDR1 is SGHRS and CDR2 is YFSETQ. With V trimmed by 5 bases and J by 7 bases, 13 bases remained unmatched. The CDR3 runs to 16 residues. CDR3 nucleotide sequence: TGCGCCAGCAGTCCTCCCCTAGCGGGAGGGTCTAGTGAGCAGTACTTC. This sequence encodes CASSPPLAGGSSEQYF.

The rearrangement links TRBV11-1 to TRBJ2-7; 8 bases match TRBD1. With 7 bases clipped from V and 8 bases from J, the junction kept 4 bases outside the gene matches. CDR1 is SGHAT, CDR2 FQDESV, per germline (reference sequence). This CDR3 region has 11 residues. CDR3 amino acids: CASTRGRKQYF. In DNA form, the CDR3 reads TGTGCCAGCACCAGGGGGCGAAAGCAGTACTTC. The variable domain in full, with the rest retrieved from reference TRBV11-1 and TRBJ2-7, is EAEVAQSPRYKITEKSQAVAFWCDPISGHATLYWYRQILGQGPELLVQFQDESVVDDSQLPKDRFSAERLKGVDSTLKIQPAELGDSAMYLCASTRGRKQYFGPGTRLTVT.

This clone was recorded a few times. The chain joins TRBV19 to TRBJ2-3; TRBD2 matches 12 bases. Germline V CDR1 and CDR2: LNHDA, SQIVND (reference sequence). The CDR3 sequence is 20 residues long. The V and J ends lost 6 bases and 1 base, in that order; junction bases with no gene match: 17. The CDR3 loop reads CASSPKRTSGTGRGTDTQYF. The CDR3 nucleotides are TGTGCCAGTAGCCCTAAGAGGACTAGCGGGACAGGTAGAGGCACAGATACGCAGTATTTT.